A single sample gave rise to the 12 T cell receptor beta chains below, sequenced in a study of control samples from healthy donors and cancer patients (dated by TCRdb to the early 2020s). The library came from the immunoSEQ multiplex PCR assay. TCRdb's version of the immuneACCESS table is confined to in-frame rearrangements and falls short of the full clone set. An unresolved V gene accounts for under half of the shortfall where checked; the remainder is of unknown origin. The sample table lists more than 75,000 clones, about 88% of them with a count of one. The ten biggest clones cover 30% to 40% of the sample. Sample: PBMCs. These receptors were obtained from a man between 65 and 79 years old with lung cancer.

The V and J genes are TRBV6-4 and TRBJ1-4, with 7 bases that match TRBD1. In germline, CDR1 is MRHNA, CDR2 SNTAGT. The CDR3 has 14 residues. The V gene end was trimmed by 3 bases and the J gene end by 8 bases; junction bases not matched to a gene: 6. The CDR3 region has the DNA TGTGCCAGCAGTGATAAGCCGGGACAGGAAAAACTGTTTTTT. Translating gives CASSDKPGQEKLFF.

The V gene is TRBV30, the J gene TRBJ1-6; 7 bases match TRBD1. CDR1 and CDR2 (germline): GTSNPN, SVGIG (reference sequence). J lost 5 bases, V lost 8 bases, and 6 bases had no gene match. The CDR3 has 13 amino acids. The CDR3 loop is CALGGQNNSPLHF. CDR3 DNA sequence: TGTGCCCTAGGGGGACAGAATAATTCACCCCTCCACTTT.

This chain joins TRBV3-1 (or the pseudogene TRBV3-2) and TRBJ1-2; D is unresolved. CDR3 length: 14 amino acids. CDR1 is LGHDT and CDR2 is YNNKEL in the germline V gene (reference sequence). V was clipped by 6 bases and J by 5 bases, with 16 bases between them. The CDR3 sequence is CASSESRRGYGYTF. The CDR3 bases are TGTGCCAGCAGTGAGTCCCGCAGAGGGTATGGCTACACCTTC.

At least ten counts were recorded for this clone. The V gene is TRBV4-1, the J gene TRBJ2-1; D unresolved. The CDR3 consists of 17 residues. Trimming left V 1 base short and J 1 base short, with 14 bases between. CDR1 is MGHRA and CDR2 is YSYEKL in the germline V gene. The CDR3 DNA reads TGCGCCAGCAGCCAAGTGGACCTGGGCCTGTCCTACAATGAGCAGTTCTTC. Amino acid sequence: CASSQVDLGLSYNEQFF.

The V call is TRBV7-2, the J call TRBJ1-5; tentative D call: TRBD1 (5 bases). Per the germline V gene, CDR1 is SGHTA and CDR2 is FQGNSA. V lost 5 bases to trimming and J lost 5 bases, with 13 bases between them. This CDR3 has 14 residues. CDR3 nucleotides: TGTGCCAGCAGCGCCACAGGTTCTTATCAGCCCCAGCATTTT. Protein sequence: CASSATGSYQPQHF.

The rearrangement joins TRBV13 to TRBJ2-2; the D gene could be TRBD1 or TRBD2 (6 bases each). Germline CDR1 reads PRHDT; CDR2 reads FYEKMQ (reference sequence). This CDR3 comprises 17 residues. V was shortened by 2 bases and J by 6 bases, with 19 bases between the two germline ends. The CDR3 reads CASSLHPGGLVPGELFF. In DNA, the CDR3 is TGTGCCAGCAGCTTACACCCCGGGGGCCTTGTACCCGGGGAGCTGTTTTTT.

CDR3 in DNA: TGTGCCAGCAGTTCAGGAGCAGCCCCTAGTGACGGTCAGCCCCAGCATTTT. It yields the protein CASSSGAAPSDGQPQHF. The J gene is TRBJ1-5, the V gene TRBV28; D gene ambiguous. CDR3 length: 17 residues. With 4 bases removed from V and 6 bases from J, the gap between germline ends came to 22 bases. Germline CDR1 MDHEN, CDR2 SYDVKM.

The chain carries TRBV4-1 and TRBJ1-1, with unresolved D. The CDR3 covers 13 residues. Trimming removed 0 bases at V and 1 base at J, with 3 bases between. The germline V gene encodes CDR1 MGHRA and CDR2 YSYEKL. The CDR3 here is CASSQDRNTEAFF. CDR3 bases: TGCGCCAGCAGCCAAGACAGGAACACTGAAGCTTTCTTT.

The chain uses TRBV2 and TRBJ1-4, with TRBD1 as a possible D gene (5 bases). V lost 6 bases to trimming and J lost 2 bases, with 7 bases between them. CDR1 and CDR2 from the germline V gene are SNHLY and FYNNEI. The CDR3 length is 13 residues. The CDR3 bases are TGTGCCAGCAGCAGGGACACTAATGAAAAACTGTTTTTT. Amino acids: CASSRDTNEKLFF.

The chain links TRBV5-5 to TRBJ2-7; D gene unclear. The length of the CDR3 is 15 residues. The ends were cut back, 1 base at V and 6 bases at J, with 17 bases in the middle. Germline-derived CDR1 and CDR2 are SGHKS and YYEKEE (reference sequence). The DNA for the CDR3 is TGTGCCAGCAGCTTGAGCGCCCGTTTAGTCGCCGAGCAGTACTTC. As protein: CASSLSARLVAEQYF.

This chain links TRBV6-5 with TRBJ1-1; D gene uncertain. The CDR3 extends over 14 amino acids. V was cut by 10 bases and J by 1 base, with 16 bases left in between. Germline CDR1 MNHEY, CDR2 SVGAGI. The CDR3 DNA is TGTGCCACCTCGGCCGTCAGAAGGAACACTGAAGCTTTCTTT. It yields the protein CATSAVRRNTEAFF.

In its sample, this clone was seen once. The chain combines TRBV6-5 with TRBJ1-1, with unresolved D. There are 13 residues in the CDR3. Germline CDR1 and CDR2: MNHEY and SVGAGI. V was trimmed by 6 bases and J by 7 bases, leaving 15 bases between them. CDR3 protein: CASSPPVLVEAFF. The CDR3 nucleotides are TGTGCCAGCAGCCCACCTGTACTGGTTGAAGCTTTCTTT.